Presented here are 28 T cell receptor beta chains from one specimen sequenced in a study of blood T cells in healthy people across ages. Combining a sample-barcoded 5' primer with a J-beta primer mix, a second PCR ran for roughly 7 to 11 cycles. Using its own MiXCR run on the 5' RACE reads, TCRdb lists one record per CDR3 protein. The sample lists some 1.5 million distinct CDR3 sequences, approximately 43% seen once, with around 4% in the top ten. Source material: blood. These receptors were taken from a woman younger than 30 in good health.

V is TRBV4-1 and J is TRBJ1-2, with D hard to call. The CDR3 is made up of 13 amino acids. V shed 1 base and J shed 8 bases, with 11 bases lying between them. CDR1 is MGHRA and CDR2 is YSYEKL in the germline V gene. DNA of the CDR3: TGCGCCAGCAGCCAAGGAGCCGCGTTGGGCTACACCTTC. Protein product: CASSQGAALGYTF.

Only a few counts were recorded for this clonotype. The rearrangement uses TRBV4-3 and TRBJ1-2; no clear D gene. There are 14 residues in the CDR3. Germline V CDR1 and CDR2: LGHNA, YSLEER. V was trimmed by 3 bases and J by 3 bases, leaving 11 bases between them. The CDR3, as DNA: TGCGCCAGCAGCCAGAAAGGGCTGGACTATGGCTACACCTTC. It encodes CASSQKGLDYGYTF.

This clonotype was recorded many times. The chain joins TRBV28 to TRBJ2-4; D ambiguous. CDR1 and CDR2 from the germline V gene are MDHEN and SYDVKM. The CDR3 extends over 13 amino acids. The ends were cut back, 5 bases at V and 0 bases at J, with 5 bases in the middle. The CDR3 protein is CASSALAKNIQYF. The DNA for the CDR3 is TGTGCCAGCAGTGCCCTAGCCAAAAACATTCAGTACTTC.

The J gene is TRBJ2-2, the V gene TRBV7-2; the match to TRBD1 covers 10 bases. V dropped 3 bases and J dropped 6; count of bases not matched to a gene: 4. The CDR3 has 15 amino acids. The germline V gene has CDR1 SGHTA and CDR2 FQGNSA. The CDR3 loop is CASSFGTGVAGELFF. Written as DNA, the CDR3 is TGTGCCAGCAGCTTCGGGACAGGGGTGGCCGGGGAGCTGTTTTTT. The complete variable domain, with remaining parts taken from reference TRBV7-2 and TRBJ2-2, reads GAGVSQSPSNKVTEKGKDVELRCDPISGHTALYWYRQSLGQGLEFLIYFQGNSAPDKSGLPSDRFSAERTGGSVSTLTIQRTQQEDSAVYLCASSFGTGVAGELFFGEGSRLTVL.

The J gene is TRBJ2-1, the V gene TRBV7-7; tentative D call: TRBD1 (6 bases). The CDR3 is 15 amino acids. Germline V gene sequence: CDR1 SSHAT, CDR2 FNYEAQ (reference sequence). Trimming shortened V by 1 base and J by 8 bases, and 15 bases separated the two germline ends. The CDR3 region is CASSLGTAAVHEQFF. The CDR3 DNA is TGTGCCAGCAGCTTAGGGACAGCGGCCGTGCATGAGCAGTTCTTC.

The chain recombines TRBV5-5 with TRBJ2-1; D ambiguous. V lost 7 bases, J lost 4 bases, and 18 bases lay in between. This CDR3 is 15 amino acids long. In germline, CDR1 is SGHKS, CDR2 YYEKEE (reference sequence). In DNA, the CDR3 is TGTGCCAGCTTACCCGGGCGACCTAAATACAATGAGCAGTTCTTC. It is translated as CASLPGRPKYNEQFF.

V is TRBV13 and J is TRBJ1-6; TRBD1 matches 7 bases. Germline V gene sequence: CDR1 PRHDT, CDR2 FYEKMQ (reference sequence). The V segment lost 6 bases and the J segment 7 bases; nucleotides outside the gene matches: 9. The CDR3 covers 15 residues. CDR3: CASRDQTGLNSPLHF. The CDR3 nucleotides read TGTGCCAGCAGGGACCAGACAGGGCTGAATTCACCCCTCCACTTT.

This clonotype has only a few counts. The gene calls are TRBV11-2 and TRBJ1-2; D not resolved. The V end lost 1 base, the J end lost 10 bases, and 7 bases lay between the germline ends. Per germline, CDR1 SGHAT and CDR2 FQNNGV. This CDR3 has 11 amino acids. CDR3 sequence reads: CASSLGRTYTF. The CDR3 nucleotides read TGTGCCAGCAGCTTAGGCAGAACCTACACCTTC.

This chain joins TRBV12-3 or TRBV12-4 and TRBJ2-2; D not certain. V lost 6 bases and J lost 8, with 10 bases in between. The CDR3 consists of 12 residues. The chain's CDR3 is CASSTNLGELFF. The DNA of the CDR3 is TGTGCCAGCAGCACTAATCTTGGGGAGCTGTTTTTT.

Only one count was recorded for this clonotype. This chain joins TRBV27 and TRBJ1-5; 7 positions match TRBD1. The CDR3 sequence is 15 residues long. V was clipped by 3 bases and J by 1 base; unmatched bases: 3. Germline loops: CDR1 MNHEY, CDR2 SMNVEV (reference sequence). The CDR3 is CASSLGQWSNQPQHF. CDR3 coding DNA: TGTGCCAGCAGTTTGGGACAGTGGAGCAATCAGCCCCAGCATTTT.

This clonotype has only a few counts. This chain links TRBV18 with TRBJ2-3; TRBD2 is a possible D gene (5 bases). With 6 bases removed from V and 1 base from J, the gap between germline ends came to 14 bases. CDR3 length: 15 amino acids. Germline CDR1 reads KGHSH; CDR2 reads LQKENI. The CDR3 loop reads CASSRGQAGTDTQYF. Written as DNA, the CDR3 is TGTGCCAGCTCCCGAGGGCAGGCTGGCACAGATACGCAGTATTTT.

This clonotype appeared a few times. The chain has TRBV7-2 and TRBJ2-7, with D unclear. This CDR3 comprises 14 residues. Germline lookup yields CDR1 SGHTA and CDR2 FQGNSA. The V gene lost 2 bases and the J gene lost 2 bases, with 10 bases spanning the gap. The CDR3 loop is CASSLMKGPYEQYF. The CDR3 DNA reads as TGTGCCAGCAGCTTAATGAAGGGCCCCTACGAGCAGTACTTC.

The V call is TRBV5-1, the J call TRBJ1-5; no clear D gene. The V end was cut by 5 bases, the J end by 4 bases, with 7 bases between. Germline V lookup: CDR1 SGHRS, CDR2 YFSETQ. There are 12 residues in the CDR3. CDR3 bases: TGCGCCAGCAGAACAATTAATCAGCCCCAGCATTTT. Protein sequence: CASRTINQPQHF.

V is TRBV6-2 or TRBV6-3 and J is TRBJ2-4; a weak D match, TRBD1 (5 bases). The CDR3 spans 13 residues. V lost 1 base to trimming and J lost 13 bases, with 14 bases between them. The V gene's germline CDR1 is MNHEY and CDR2 SVGEGT. This chain's CDR3 is CASSYYQGSKQYF. CDR3 DNA: TGTGCCAGCAGTTACTATCAGGGTAGCAAGCAGTACTTC.

The chain joins TRBV12-3 or TRBV12-4 to TRBJ1-2; D remains unclear. The CDR3 sequence is 13 residues long. Trimming pared 5 bases from V and 1 base from J, leaving 8 bases between. CDR3 protein: CASSDPSNYGYTF. CDR3 DNA: TGTGCCAGCAGTGACCCCAGTAACTATGGCTACACCTTC.

The J gene is TRBJ2-5, the V gene TRBV10-3; D is perhaps TRBD2 (6 bases). The CDR3 is 15 amino acids. The V and J ends lost 2 bases and 11 bases respectively, with 21 bases between them. Germline V gene lookup returns CDR1 ENHRY and CDR2 SYGVKD. The CDR3 DNA reads as TGTGCCATCAGTGAGGAGGACTACCAGTCATCTGAGCAGTACTTC. It encodes CAISEEDYQSSEQYF.

The chain recombines TRBV20-1 with TRBJ2-7; D ambiguous. V was trimmed by 0 bases and J by 0 bases, leaving 12 bases between them. Germline V lookup: CDR1 DFQATT, CDR2 SNEGSKA (reference sequence). The CDR3 covers 15 residues. The CDR3 DNA sequence: TGCAGTGCTAGAGATCTGGTGGTTCCCTCCTACGAGCAGTACTTC. Residues: CSARDLVVPSYEQYF.

This clonotype was counted between two and nine times. The chain has TRBV7-6 and TRBJ1-2, with D tentatively TRBD1 (5 bases). The CDR3 covers 13 residues. Per germline, CDR1 SGHVS and CDR2 FNYEAQ. V gave up 10 bases and J gave up 8 bases, with 20 bases separating them. The CDR3 sequence is CATARLTGGGYTF. CDR3 in DNA: TGTGCCACCGCCCGACTTACAGGAGGAGGCTACACCTTC.

The chain couples TRBV20-1 to TRBJ2-1; D ambiguous. The length of the CDR3 is 15 residues. V lost 4 bases to trimming and J lost 7 bases, with 20 bases between them. Per germline, CDR1 DFQATT and CDR2 SNEGSKA (reference sequence). The CDR3 loop reads CSAKAFGLIVNEQFF. CDR3 bases: TGCAGTGCTAAGGCCTTCGGCTTAATAGTTAATGAGCAGTTCTTC.

This clonotype was seen a handful of times. This chain uses TRBV29-1 with TRBJ1-2, with D perhaps matching TRBD1 (6 bases). CDR3 size: 14 residues. Germline V gene data show CDR1 as SQVTM and CDR2 as ANQGSEA. V lost 0 bases and J 5 bases, leaving 13 bases between the germline ends. This CDR3 reads CSVEDLGGEYGYTF. Here the CDR3 DNA reads TGCAGCGTTGAAGATCTTGGGGGCGAGTATGGCTACACCTTC.

V usage is TRBV6-2 or TRBV6-3 and J usage is TRBJ1-5; D unclear. The germline V and J ends were trimmed by 6 bases and 0 bases, with 12 bases remaining between them. Germline V lookup: CDR1 MNHEY, CDR2 SVGEGT. The CDR3 contains 15 residues. The CDR3 region is CASSRSGASNQPQHF. The CDR3 nucleotides are TGTGCCAGCAGCCGTTCAGGAGCTAGCAATCAGCCCCAGCATTTT.

V and J are TRBV9 and TRBJ2-5, with D perhaps TRBD2 (6 bases). The DNA end favors TRBJ2-7, so the J call may be wrong. CDR3 length: 13 residues. Per germline, CDR1 SGDLS and CDR2 YYNGEE. CDR3 DNA: TGTGCCAGCAGCGTAGGGGGGGAATACGAGCAGTACTTC. Translating it yields CASSVGGEYEQYF.

This clonotype was picked up a small number of times. CDR3 region: CASSQDSQGNQPQHF. The CDR3 nucleotides read TGTGCCAGCAGCCAAGACTCACAGGGGAATCAGCCCCAGCATTTT. This chain joins TRBV4-2 and TRBJ1-5, with 7 bases fitting TRBD1. This CDR3 has 15 residues. Trimming removed 0 bases from V and 4 bases from J; junction bases left unmatched: 3. Germline V gives CDR1 LGHNA, CDR2 YNFKEQ.

The chain links TRBV27 to TRBJ1-3; D perhaps matches TRBD1 (5 bases). The CDR3 covers 14 residues. V lost 6 bases and J 2 bases, leaving 11 bases between the germline ends. The germline V gene encodes CDR1 MNHEY and CDR2 SMNVEV (reference sequence). CDR3 amino acids: CASSPWGAGNTIYF. CDR3 nucleotide sequence: TGTGCCAGCAGCCCTTGGGGGGCTGGAAACACCATATATTTT.

A few counts support this clonotype. The chain combines TRBV20-1 with TRBJ1-4; 9 positions agree with TRBD1. Trimming at V came to 6 bases and at J to 8 bases, leaving 4 bases not matched to a gene. CDR1 is DFQATT and CDR2 is SNEGSKA in the germline V gene (reference sequence). The CDR3 length is 12 residues. In DNA, the CDR3 is TGCAGTGCGAACAGGGGGCACGAAAAACTGTTTTTT. Amino acids: CSANRGHEKLFF.

The rearrangement links TRBV20-1 to TRBJ2-1; 7 bases fit TRBD2. The V gene's germline CDR1 is DFQATT and CDR2 SNEGSKA (reference sequence). The CDR3 sequence is 15 residues long. After removal of 5 bases from V and 4 bases from J, the junction contained 11 bases not matched to a gene. DNA of the CDR3: TGCAGTGCTCCCCACATGGGCGGGGGTTACAATGAGCAGTTCTTC. This translates into CSAPHMGGGYNEQFF.

At least ten counts were recorded for this clonotype. Here the CDR3 reads CASSPRDRGGSDTQYF. The DNA for the CDR3 is TGTGCCAGCAGTCCCCGGGACAGGGGGGGGTCAGATACGCAGTATTTT. This chain links TRBV2 with TRBJ2-3, with 11 nucleotides matching TRBD1. The CDR3 contains 16 residues. Germline CDR1 is SNHLY and CDR2 is FYNNEI. The ends lost 5 bases at V and 4 bases at J; junction bases unmatched: 8.

V usage is TRBV7-2 and J usage is TRBJ2-7; 10 bases are a match to TRBD2. V shed 6 bases, J shed 2 bases, and the junction held 13 bases outside the gene matches. CDR1 is SGHTA and CDR2 is FQGNSA in the germline V gene. The CDR3 is made up of 17 amino acids. The CDR3 bases are TGTGCCAGCAGTTTCCACGGACTAGCGGCAAGTACCTACGAGCAGTACTTC. This gives the protein CASSFHGLAASTYEQYF.